This TCR beta chain was sequenced for a study of blood T cell repertoires in COVID-19 (dated by TCRdb to 2020 to 2022). As for the study more broadly: Collaborator samples came from the United States, Italy and Spain and covered acute and convalescent phases of COVID-19. Where available, HLA class I and class II types were obtained from metadata supplied by the sample provider rather than from assay-based typing. The material from the prospective study consisted of cDNA or gDNA derived from T cells, B-cell-depleted T cells, or PBMCs. The dataset comprised deeply sampled blood TCRbeta repertoires from subjects exposed to, actively infected with, or recovered from COVID-19. Samples came from the ongoing ImmuneRACE study (first 160 participants) plus 1,254 subjects from 6 global collaborators. The repertoires were released in a freely available public database meant as a resource for research on the immune response to SARS-CoV-2. The sample metadata nearly always contained a de-identified subject ID, COVID-19 status, age in years and sex.

CDR3 length: 13 amino acids, cysteine to phenylalanine. Just the 39-base CDR3 DNA is kept, in frame starting at base 1. CDR1 and CDR2, looked up from the germline V gene, are ENHRY and SYGVKD. The junction carries 12 bases between V and J, which are trimmed by 6 bases and 4 bases respectively. The immunoSEQ Assay, a bias-controlled multiplex PCR, was used to amplify TCRbeta CDR3 regions from genomic DNA. The study's own analysis went as follows. Within the assay, amplification of reference gene primers was used to estimate how many nucleated cells each sample contained. To quantify the absolute abundance of each unique TCRbeta CDR3 rearrangement, sequence reads were collapsed and filtered. For each sample, productive Simpson clonality was calculated by taking the square root of Simpson's diversity index across productive rearrangements. TCRdb provides this immuneACCESS table in a form limited to in-frame rearrangements. Some clones are lacking; in checked studies, under half of them reflect an unresolved V gene, and why the rest are absent is not known. V and J calls and clone size come straight from that table; D and trimming were deduced from the DNA. The sample table shows 80,000 to 95,000 clones, and about 71% are seen once. The biggest ten clones account for around 4.4% of the sample.

About this clone: Its antigen is unknown. Qualities for individual bases were not recorded, and no much larger clone is one base off.

The research as a whole found: How much clinical and demographic metadata was included differed by source and by participant, and the metadata was provided uncurated.

Each collaborating institution followed its own protocols to collect whole blood in K2EDTA tubes. For TCRbeta analysis, collaborators shipped samples in one of three forms: frozen whole blood, isolated PBMCs, or DNA extracted from either of those sample types. This sequence uses TRBV10-3 and TRBJ1-1; the D gene is perhaps TRBD1, from 5 matching bases. This receptor was identified in a woman aged 45 to 65 with acute or convalescent COVID-19. Source material: peripheral blood. For the CDR3, the sequence is CAIRGRDFTEAFF. The nucleotide sequence reads TGTGCCATCAGAGGACGGGACTTCACTGAAGCTTTCTTT.